Described below is a single T cell receptor beta chain sequence and its context. As yet, its antigen is unknown. Following autologous stem cell transplantation, relapse occurred in every patient, and exposure to brentuximab vedotin varied. Complete response, partial response or progressive disease constituted the best responses recorded. Assay: immunoSEQ multiplex PCR; the TCRdb copy retains only in-frame clones and omits some. This table has approximately 14,000 clones, approximately 86% appearing once. With 2 bases removed from V and 5 bases from J, the gap between germline ends came to 15 bases. Germline V gene data show CDR1 as SNHLY and CDR2 as FYNNEI. The CDR3 spans 15 residues. The data stem from a study of PD-1 blockade in classical Hodgkin lymphoma. Study-level results: Baseline diversity resembling that of newly diagnosed patients was seen in complete responders. The repertoire differences lack a defined cause, possibly disease activity or prior therapy.

This TCR derives from a human donor with classical Hodgkin lymphoma. The input for sequencing was peripheral blood mononuclear cells (PBMCs), taken at baseline. This sequence joins TRBV2 and TRBJ1-2, with a weak D call TRBD1 (5 bases). This CDR3 is CASSERGRVLYGYTF. The CDR3 bases are TGTGCCAGCAGTGAAAGGGGACGGGTTCTATATGGCTACACCTTC.